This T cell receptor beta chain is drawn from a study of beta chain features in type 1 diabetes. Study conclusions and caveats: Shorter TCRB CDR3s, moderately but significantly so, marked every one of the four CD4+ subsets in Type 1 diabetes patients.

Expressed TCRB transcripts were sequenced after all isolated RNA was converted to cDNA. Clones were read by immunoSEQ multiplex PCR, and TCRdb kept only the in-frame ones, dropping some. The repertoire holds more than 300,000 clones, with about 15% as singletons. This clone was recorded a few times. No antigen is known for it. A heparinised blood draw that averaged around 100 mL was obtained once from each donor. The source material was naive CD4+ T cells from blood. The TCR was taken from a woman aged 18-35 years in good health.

In nucleotides, the CDR3 is TGTGCCAGCAGTTACGGTGTACAGGAGACCCAGTACTTC. Protein: CASSYGVQETQYF. The V gene is TRBV14, the J gene TRBJ2-5; D is ambiguous. Trimming took off 6 bases at V and 5 bases at J, with 13 bases between the two ends. This CDR3 comprises 13 residues. CDR1 is SGHDN, CDR2 FVKESK, per germline.